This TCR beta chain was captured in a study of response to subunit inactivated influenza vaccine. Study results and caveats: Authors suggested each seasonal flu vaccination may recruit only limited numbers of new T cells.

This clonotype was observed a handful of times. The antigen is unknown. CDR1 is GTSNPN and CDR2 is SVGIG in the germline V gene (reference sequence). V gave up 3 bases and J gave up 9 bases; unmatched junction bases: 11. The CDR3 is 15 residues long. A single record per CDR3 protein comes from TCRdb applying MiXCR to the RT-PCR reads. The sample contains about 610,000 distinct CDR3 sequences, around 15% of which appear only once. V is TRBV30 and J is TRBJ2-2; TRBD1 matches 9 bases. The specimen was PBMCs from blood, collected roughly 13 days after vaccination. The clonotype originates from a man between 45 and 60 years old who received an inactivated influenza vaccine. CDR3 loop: CAWSGTGIGRRELFF. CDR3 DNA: TGTGCCTGGAGCGGGACAGGGATAGGGCGCAGGGAGCTGTTTTTT.